This T cell receptor (beta chain) was observed in a study of CD8 T cells in Susac syndrome. The CDR3 contains 20 residues. Trimming cost V 5 bases and J 7 bases; bases outside gene matches: 21. The germline gives CDR1 SGHVS, CDR2 FQNEAQ. RNA was extracted with the RNeasy kit, and a quantity of about 0.45 to 1 ug was reverse transcribed using random hexamers. immunoSEQ multiplex PCR amplified TCR beta CDR3 across 54 Vbeta, 13 Jbeta. TCRdb called the immunoSEQ multiplex PCR reads again in MiXCR, with one record for every CDR3 protein. The sample yields roughly 220,000 distinct CDR3 sequences, about 94% seen once.

The chain joins TRBV7-8 to TRBJ1-6, with TRBD1 matching 9 bases. Input material: CD4+ T cells from PBMCs. The clonotype originates from a human donor with Susac syndrome. CDR3 DNA sequence: TGTGCCAGCAGCCCCGGGGGGGCCTGGGACAGGGAGGGGATCAATTCACCCCTCCACTTT. It is translated as CASSPGGAWDREGINSPLHF. The full variable domain, with the rest looked up from reference TRBV7-8 and TRBJ1-6, is GAGVSQSPRYKVAKRGQDVALRCDPISGHVSLFWYQQALGQGPEFLTYFQNEAQLDKSGLPSDRFFAERPEGSVSTLKIQRTQQEDSAVYLCASSPGGAWDREGINSPLHFGNGTRLTVT.